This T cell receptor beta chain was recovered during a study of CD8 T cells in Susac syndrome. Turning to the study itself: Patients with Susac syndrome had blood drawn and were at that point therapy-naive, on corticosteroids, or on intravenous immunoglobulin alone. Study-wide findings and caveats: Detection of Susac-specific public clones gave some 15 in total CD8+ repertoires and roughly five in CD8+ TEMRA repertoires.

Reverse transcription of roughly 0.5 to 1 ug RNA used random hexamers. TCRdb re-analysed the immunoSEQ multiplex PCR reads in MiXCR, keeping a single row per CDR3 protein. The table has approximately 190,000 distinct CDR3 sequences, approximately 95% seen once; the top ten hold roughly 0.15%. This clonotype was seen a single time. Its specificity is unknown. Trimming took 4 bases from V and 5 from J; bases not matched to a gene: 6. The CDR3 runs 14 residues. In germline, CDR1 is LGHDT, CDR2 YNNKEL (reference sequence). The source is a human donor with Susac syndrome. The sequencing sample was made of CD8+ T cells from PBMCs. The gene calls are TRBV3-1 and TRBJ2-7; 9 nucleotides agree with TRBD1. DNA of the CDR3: TGTGCCAGCAGCCGGGCGACAGGGGGGAACGAGCAGTACTTC. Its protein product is CASSRATGGNEQYF.